This T cell receptor beta chain was identified during a study of OX40 agonist ivuxolimab in advanced cancers. Study-wide background: Every patient in dose escalation had hepatocellular carcinoma, melanoma, renal cell or head and neck cancer. Treatment received earlier with anti-PD-1, anti-PD-L1 or anti-CTLA-4 agents was allowed, and more than 35% had some. Overall study results and limits: Clonal expansion was seen in CD4+ and CD8+ blood T cells by week 6 at 0.1 to 3.0 mg/kg.

The CDR3 spans 12 residues. Trimming took off 6 bases at V and 8 bases at J, with 10 bases between the two ends. The germline V gene has CDR1 SEHNR and CDR2 FQNEAQ (reference sequence). This clone was detected a few times. Its antigen is currently unknown. Sequencing used immunoSEQ multiplex PCR; TCRdb keeps in-frame clones, though not all of them. The sample includes 100,000 to 140,000 clones, 75% to 95% of them seen just once. The receptor was derived from an adult with an advanced solid tumor such as melanoma, head and neck, liver or kidney cancer. Material: CD4+ or CD8+ T cells sorted from blood, obtained in a trial of the OX40 agonist ivuxolimab. This chain joins TRBV7-9 and TRBJ1-4; D ambiguous. The CDR3 bases are TGTGCCAGCAGTCGGGAAGGGGAAAAACTGTTTTTT. Its translation: CASSREGEKLFF.